This T cell receptor beta chain was retrieved from a study of beta chain features in type 1 diabetes. Across the study: Cells sorted and examined across all samples totaled approximately 100,000,000.

The sample holds a few counts of this clone. Reverse transcribing all isolated RNA meant expressed TCRB transcripts were sequenced. This table comes from immunoSEQ multiplex PCR, and its TCRdb copy is limited to in-frame clones, with some not included. Of 850,000 to 900,000 clones listed, 15% to 20% are singletons. Germline CDR1 and CDR2: MDHEN and SYDVKM. The CDR3 runs 16 residues. V was pared by 6 bases and J by 4 bases, with 21 bases between. The chain uses TRBV28 and TRBJ2-5; D tentatively fits TRBD1 or TRBD2 (5 bases each). The receptor was isolated from a woman under 30 in good health. The sequenced sample consisted of naive CD4+ T cells from blood. The CDR3 region has the DNA TGTGCCAGCAGCAATGGGGCGACTGGGGGTAGAGAGACCCAGTACTTC. This gives the protein CASSNGATGGRETQYF.